This T cell receptor (beta chain) was observed in a study of shared clonotypes between healthy human individuals. Study-level findings and limits: Naive CD4 clonotypes overlapped across several donors at roughly 5%. Generation probabilities of non-shared clonotypes were lower (relative to those shared by all four donors).

The V end lost 5 bases, the J end lost 8 bases, and 15 bases lay between the germline ends. Germline V lookup: CDR1 MNHEY, CDR2 SMNVEV (reference sequence). This CDR3 comprises 13 residues. Free of recent acute infections or vaccinations, the donors were healthy HIV-negative adults. Pooled CD45RO+ cells and CCR7-negative CD45RA+ TemRA cells made up CD8 memory. Produced via immunoSEQ multiplex PCR; TCRdb's table is partial and in-frame only. The table shows fewer than 850,000 clones, with less than 95% occurring only once. For this clone: As yet, its antigen is unknown.

The rearrangement uses TRBV27 and TRBJ1-1; D is undetermined. Sequenced sample: memory CD8+ T cells from PBMCs. Subset: CD45RO+ cells pooled with CCR7-negative TemRA cells. The TCR comes from a man aged 18 to 30 in good health. Some clones in this sample may be carry-over from other donors' samples. CDR3 bases: TGTGCCAGCAGTCCCGACATCGGGCGGGAAGCTTTCTTT. Encoded protein: CASSPDIGREAFF.